This T cell receptor (beta chain) was captured in a study of cytomegalovirus exposure and HLA in healthy donors. Study-level results: Some V segments could not be told apart, so they were left out, TRBV6-2 and TRBV6-3 among them.

As concerns this clone: No antigen is known for it.

PCR was performed using 60 Vbeta and 13 Jbeta primers. Clones were read by immunoSEQ multiplex PCR, and TCRdb kept only the in-frame ones, dropping some. The data hold some 110,000 clones, with 70% to 85% observed a single time. The germline gives CDR1 MNHEY, CDR2 SVGAGI. This CDR3 contains 15 residues. With 0 bases removed from V and 7 bases from J, the gap between germline ends came to 16 bases. The source material was PBMCs. This receptor was taken from a man aged 50-59 years in good health and CMV-seropositive. This chain uses TRBV6-5 with TRBJ2-7; D is possibly TRBD2 (7 bases). CDR3 sequence (DNA): TGTGCCAGCAGTTACTCTGGGGGGCTAGCGGAGGAGCAGTACTTC. Its translation: CASSYSGGLAEEQYF.